A single sample is the source of the 13 T cell receptor beta chains below, sequenced in a study of T cells in Graves' hyperthyroidism and ophthalmopathy. Researchers took RNA transcripts and amplified the TCR beta CDR3 regions from them. The HTBI set primed first-round TCR CDR3 RT-PCR. TCRdb fed the multiplex PCR reads into MiXCR, producing one record per CDR3 protein. Among approximately 400,000 distinct CDR3 sequences listed, approximately 15% were seen once. The sequencing input was blood. The source of these receptors is a woman in her fifties or sixties with Graves' hyperthyroidism.

This clonotype was seen ten or more times. The chain carries TRBV18 and TRBJ2-7, with D tentatively TRBD1 (5 bases). The CDR3 extends over 14 amino acids. Germline lookup yields CDR1 KGHSH and CDR2 LQKENI. The germline V and J ends were trimmed by 4 bases and 7 bases, with 17 bases remaining between them. The CDR3 DNA follows: TGTGCCAGCTCACTCCCGACAGCCTACGTGGAGCAGTACTTC. Translation gives CASSLPTAYVEQYF.

On this clonotype: The junction does not match germline at one end; this may be a read error. This chain links TRBV9 with TRBJ2-1; no clear D. In germline, CDR1 is SGDLS, CDR2 YYNGEE. This CDR3 contains 15 residues. The CDR3 protein is CVSSVEAFSYNEQFF. CDR3 in DNA: TGTGTCAGCAGCGTAGAAGCGTTCTCCTACAATGAGCAGTTCTTC.

This clonotype was counted a few times. The gene calls are TRBV19 and TRBJ2-3; either TRBD1 or TRBD2 may fit D (5 bases each). The CDR3 is 14 residues long. The germline V and J ends were trimmed by 4 bases and 2 bases, with 10 bases remaining between them. CDR1 is LNHDA, CDR2 SQIVND, per germline (reference sequence). CDR3 sequence: CASSTPGATDTQYF. In DNA, the CDR3 is TGTGCCAGTAGTACCCCCGGGGCCACAGATACGCAGTATTTT.

This clonotype came up a few times. The rearrangement uses TRBV24-1 and TRBJ2-1, with no clear D. V gave up 5 bases and J gave up 5 bases, with 12 bases separating them. The length of the CDR3 is 14 residues. Germline values: CDR1 KGHDR, CDR2 SFDVKD. The CDR3 DNA reads TGTGCCACCAGTGCCATCCGACGTAACAATGAGCAGTTCTTC. The encoded protein is CATSAIRRNNEQFF.

The sample holds a few counts of this clonotype. This chain joins TRBV7-9 and TRBJ1-1; D not resolved. The V gene's germline CDR1 is SEHNR and CDR2 FQNEAQ (reference sequence). The V end lost 5 bases, the J end lost 6 bases, and 19 bases lay between the germline ends. The CDR3 runs to 15 residues. CDR3 region: CASSHPQGPFSEAFF. CDR3 DNA sequence: TGTGCCAGCAGCCACCCTCAAGGACCCTTCTCTGAAGCTTTCTTT.

In its sample, this clonotype was seen many times. This sequence joins TRBV7-3 and TRBJ2-7; D uncertain. The CDR3 has 14 residues. Trimming removed 5 bases from V and 2 bases from J, with 13 bases in between. Germline CDR1 reads SGHTA; CDR2 reads FQGTGA. The CDR3 sequence: CASSPSARPYEQYF. CDR3 coding DNA: TGTGCCAGCAGCCCATCGGCGAGGCCCTACGAGCAGTACTTC.

The rearrangement links TRBV5-6 to TRBJ2-3; 10 nucleotides match TRBD1. There are 14 residues in the CDR3. V lost 0 bases to trimming and J lost 8 bases; unmatched junction nucleotides: 3. CDR1 is SGHDT, CDR2 YYEEEE, per germline. This chain's CDR3 is CASSLGQGASTQYF. The DNA for the CDR3 is TGTGCCAGCAGCTTGGGACAGGGGGCCTCTACGCAGTATTTT.

The CDR3 region is CASSYSGWTDQKHF. The CDR3 coding sequence is TGTGCCAGCAGTTACTCGGGTTGGACGGATCAAAAACATTTT. The rearrangement links TRBV6-2 or TRBV6-3 to TRBJ1-5; no clear D. This CDR3 contains 14 residues. V lost 0 bases and J lost 16, with 19 bases in between. CDR1 is MNHEY and CDR2 is SVGEGT in the germline V gene.

This clonotype was counted many times. The V and J genes are TRBV28 and TRBJ2-3; 7 bases align to TRBD2. The ends lost 6 bases at V and 3 bases at J; junction bases unmatched: 9. The CDR3 has 15 amino acids. Germline CDR1 reads MDHEN; CDR2 reads SYDVKM. CDR3 in DNA: TGTGCCAGCAGGACGGGAGGTAGCGAAACAGATACGCAGTATTTT. This encodes CASRTGGSETDTQYF.

This clonotype has at least ten counts. The V gene is TRBV6-1, the J gene TRBJ2-3, with a weak D call TRBD2 (5 bases). V was clipped by 8 bases and J by 6 bases, with 12 bases between them. The length of the CDR3 is 12 residues. Germline V gene lookup returns CDR1 MNHNS and CDR2 SASEGT. CDR3 DNA: TGTGCCAGCTCGGGGATGGGTGATACGCAGTATTTT. Its protein product is CASSGMGDTQYF.

This clonotype was observed at least ten times. V and J are TRBV3-1 and TRBJ2-7; TRBD2 agrees at 7 bases. The CDR3 length is 14 residues. The J segment lost 6 bases and the V segment lost 7 bases, leaving 12 bases of the junction unmatched. Germline V gene data show CDR1 as LGHDT and CDR2 as YNNKEL (reference sequence). CDR3 sequence reads: CASTPGTTSGEQYF. CDR3 bases: TGTGCCAGCACCCCCGGGACTACCTCGGGCGAGCAGTACTTC.

The table lists this clonotype with many counts. The chain carries TRBV11-3 and TRBJ2-2; D remains ambiguous. Trimming took 3 bases from V and 0 from J, leaving 11 bases between them. This CDR3 spans 16 amino acids. CDR1 and CDR2 from the germline V gene are SGHNT and YENEEA. The chain's CDR3 is CASSFFGGPNTGELFF. The CDR3 coding sequence is TGTGCCAGCAGCTTTTTCGGCGGCCCGAACACCGGGGAGCTGTTTTTT.

The chain links TRBV3-1 to TRBJ2-7; 8 bases are shared with TRBD2. The V gene's germline CDR1 is LGHDT and CDR2 YNNKEL (reference sequence). Losses at the gene ends were 1 base for V and 5 bases for J; bases not matched to a gene: 10. The CDR3 has 16 amino acids. In nucleotides, the CDR3 is TGTGCCAGCAGCCAAGGCCTTACGGGGGGGCGAGACGAGCAGTACTTC. Its translation: CASSQGLTGGRDEQYF.